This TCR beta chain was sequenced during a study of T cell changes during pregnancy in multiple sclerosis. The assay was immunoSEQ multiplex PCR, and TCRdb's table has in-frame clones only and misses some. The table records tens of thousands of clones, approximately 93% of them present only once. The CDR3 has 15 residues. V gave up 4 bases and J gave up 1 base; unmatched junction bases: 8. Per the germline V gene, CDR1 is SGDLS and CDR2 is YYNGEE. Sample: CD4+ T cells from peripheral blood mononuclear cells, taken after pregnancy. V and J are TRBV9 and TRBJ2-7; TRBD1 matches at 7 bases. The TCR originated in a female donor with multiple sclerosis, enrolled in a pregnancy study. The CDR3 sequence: CASSRGTDRSYEQYF. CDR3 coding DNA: TGTGCCAGCAGCCGCGGTACGGACAGGTCCTACGAGCAGTACTTC.